This TCR beta chain was observed in a study of blood T cell repertoires in COVID-19. As for the study in general: Sites across the United States, Italy and Spain contributed samples from acute and convalescent COVID-19.

Original handling: Amplification with reference gene primers provided the estimates of nucleated cell counts. The repertoire was sequenced with immunoSEQ multiplex PCR; TCRdb's copy has only in-frame clones and lacks some. V and J calls and clone size are copied from that table; D and trimming were computed from the DNA. Found here are about 150,000 clones, around 81% of them singletons; the top ten hold approximately 10%. The ends were cut back, 1 base at V and 3 bases at J, with 10 bases in the middle. Germline V gives CDR1 SGHVS, CDR2 FQNEAQ. The CDR3 has 15 amino acids. Input material: peripheral blood. V gene TRBV7-8 combines with J gene TRBJ2-1; tentatively, D is TRBD1 (6 bases). The sequence derives from a man between 70 and 80 years old with active or convalescent COVID-19. The CDR3 DNA is TGTGCCAGCAGCTTAGGCACAGGGCACTACAATGAGCAGTTCTTC. Its translation: CASSLGTGHYNEQFF. Looking up the rest from reference TRBV7-8 and TRBJ2-1 gives the full variable domain: GAGVSQSPRYKVAKRGQDVALRCDPISGHVSLFWYQQALGQGPEFLTYFQNEAQLDKSGLPSDRFFAERPEGSVSTLKIQRTQQEDSAVYLCASSLGTGHYNEQFFGPGTRLTVL.